The clone carrying this TCR beta chain has more than one count but fewer than ten. These data come from a study of blood T cells in healthy people across ages. Between the trimmed V and J ends, which lost 5 bases and 7 bases, there was a span of 14 bases. The CDR3 runs 13 residues. Per the germline V gene, CDR1 is SGHTA and CDR2 is FQGNSA. PCR was performed a second time for about 7 to 11 cycles using a sample-barcoded 5' primer and a J-beta primer mix. Every cDNA was tagged by a template-switch adaptor with 12 random nucleotides. Each CDR3 protein gets one entry after TCRdb re-called the 5' RACE reads with MiXCR. The profile shows 1.5 million or so distinct CDR3 sequences, roughly 45% of them singletons.

The chain joins TRBV7-2 to TRBJ1-1; perhaps TRBD1 as D (5 bases). Sequences were obtained from blood. This receptor was taken from a woman under 30 in good health. CDR3 sequence: CASSPSRQGEAFF. The CDR3 region has the DNA TGTGCCAGCAGCCCCTCCCGGCAGGGTGAAGCTTTCTTT.